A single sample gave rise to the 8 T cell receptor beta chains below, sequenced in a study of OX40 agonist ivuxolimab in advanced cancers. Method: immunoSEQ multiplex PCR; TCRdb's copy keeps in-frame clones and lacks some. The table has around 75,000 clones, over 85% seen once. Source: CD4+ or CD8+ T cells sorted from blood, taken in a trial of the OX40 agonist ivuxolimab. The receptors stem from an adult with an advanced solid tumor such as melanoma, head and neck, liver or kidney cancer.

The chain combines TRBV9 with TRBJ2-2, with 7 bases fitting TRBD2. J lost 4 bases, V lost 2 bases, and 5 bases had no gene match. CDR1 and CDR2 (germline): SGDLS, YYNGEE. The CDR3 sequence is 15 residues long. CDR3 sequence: CASSVSSGTTGELFF. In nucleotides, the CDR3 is TGTGCCAGCAGCGTCTCTAGCGGAACCACCGGGGAGCTGTTTTTT.

The CDR3 DNA reads TGTGCCAGCAGCGCCACTCGAGGAGTAAATGAAGCTTTCTTT. Encoded protein: CASSATRGVNEAFF. The genes are TRBV11-2 and TRBJ1-1; no clear D gene. V was shortened by 5 bases and J by 7 bases, with 17 bases between the two germline ends. Germline lookup yields CDR1 SGHAT and CDR2 FQNNGV. The CDR3 loop spans 14 amino acids.

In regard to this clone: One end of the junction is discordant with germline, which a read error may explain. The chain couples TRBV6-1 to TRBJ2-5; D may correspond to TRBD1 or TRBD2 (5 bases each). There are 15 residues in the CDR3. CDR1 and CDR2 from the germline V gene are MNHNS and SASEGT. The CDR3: CASSEGGTARKTRDF. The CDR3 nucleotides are TGTGCCAGCAGTGAAGGGGGGACGGCCCGGAAGACCCGGGACTTC.

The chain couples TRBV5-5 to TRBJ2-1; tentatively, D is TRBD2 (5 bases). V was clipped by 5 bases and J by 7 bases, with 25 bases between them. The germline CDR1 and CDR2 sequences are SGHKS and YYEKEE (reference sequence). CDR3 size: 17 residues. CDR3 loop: CASRHQPGLRSGNEQFF. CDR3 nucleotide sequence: TGTGCCAGCAGACACCAACCGGGCCTACGCTCGGGGAATGAGCAGTTCTTC.

In DNA, the CDR3 is TGTGCCAGCACCACGGGGGCTGGCTACACCTTC. This sequence encodes CASTTGAGYTF. V and J are TRBV6-6 and TRBJ1-2; tentative D call: TRBD1 (6 bases). V lost 7 bases and J lost 7, with 10 bases in between. Germline V CDR1 and CDR2: MNHNY, SVGAGI (reference sequence). This CDR3 spans 11 amino acids.

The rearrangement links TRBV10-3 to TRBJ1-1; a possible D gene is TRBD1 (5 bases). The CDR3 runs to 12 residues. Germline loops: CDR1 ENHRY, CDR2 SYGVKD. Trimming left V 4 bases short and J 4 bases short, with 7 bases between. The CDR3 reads CAISAGGTEAFF. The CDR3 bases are TGTGCCATCAGTGCGGGGGGCACTGAAGCTTTCTTT.

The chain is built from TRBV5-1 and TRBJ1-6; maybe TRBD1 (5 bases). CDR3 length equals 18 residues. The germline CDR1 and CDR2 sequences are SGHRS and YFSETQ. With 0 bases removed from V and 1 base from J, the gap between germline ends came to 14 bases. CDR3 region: CASSLVTGRDSYNSPLHF. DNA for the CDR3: TGCGCCAGCAGCTTGGTTACCGGCAGGGATTCCTATAATTCACCCCTCCACTTT. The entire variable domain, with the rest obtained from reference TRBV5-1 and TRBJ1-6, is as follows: KAGVTQTPRYLIKTRGQQVTLSCSPISGHRSVSWYQQTPGQGLQFLFEYFSETQRNKGNFPGRFSGRQFSNSRSEMNVSTLELGDSALYLCASSLVTGRDSYNSPLHFGNGTRLTVT.

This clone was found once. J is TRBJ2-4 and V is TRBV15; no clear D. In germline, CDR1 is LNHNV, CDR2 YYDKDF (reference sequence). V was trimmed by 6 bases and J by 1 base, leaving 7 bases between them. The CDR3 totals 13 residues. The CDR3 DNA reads TGTGCCACCAGGCCCTGGGCCAAAAACATTCAGTACTTC. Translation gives CATRPWAKNIQYF.